These 2 T cell receptor beta chains were all obtained from the same sample, sequenced in a study of cytotoxic CD8 clonotypes in ibrutinib-treated CLL. Assay used: immunoSEQ multiplex PCR; TCRdb lists only in-frame clones, some missing. The repertoire holds hundreds of thousands of clones, with 67% as singletons. The sample in question was PBMCs, obtained after 36 months of ibrutinib treatment. The receptors come from a human donor with chronic lymphocytic leukemia.

This clone was detected a few times. V usage is TRBV7-9 and J usage is TRBJ2-1, with D perhaps TRBD1 (5 bases). The germline V gene has CDR1 SEHNR and CDR2 FQNEAQ (reference sequence). CDR3 size: 18 residues. V was cut by 6 bases and J by 9 bases, with 30 bases left in between. The CDR3 bases are TGTGCCAGCAGTTCGAACCGGATCACCCCCAGGGCTGGCGGTGAGCAGTTCTTC. Encoded protein: CASSSNRITPRAGGEQFF.

The V gene is TRBV4-1, the J gene TRBJ1-4; 7 positions agree with TRBD1. J lost 5 bases, V lost 3 bases, and 6 bases had no gene match. Germline V gene lookup returns CDR1 MGHRA and CDR2 YSYEKL. This CDR3 region has 15 residues. CDR3 in amino acids: CASSHSGQKNEKLFF. The CDR3 coding sequence is TGCGCCAGCAGCCACTCGGGACAGAAGAATGAAAAACTGTTTTTT.